One sample yielded the 20 T cell receptor beta chains listed below, sequenced in a study of early T cells in non-severe SARS-CoV-2 infection. MiXCR, run by TCRdb on the 5' RACE reads, gives a single entry per CDR3 protein. The sample shows about 69,000 distinct CDR3 sequences, approximately 12% of them seen only once. The sample was whole blood. The receptors were sampled from an adult who was a healthcare worker with PCR-confirmed SARS-CoV-2 infection or an uninfected control (not recorded which).

This chain links TRBV7-2 with TRBJ2-5; 7 positions agree with TRBD2. Germline V lookup: CDR1 SGHTA, CDR2 FQGNSA. The V and J ends lost 6 bases and 5 bases, in that order; junction bases with no gene match: 12. This CDR3 has 15 amino acids. The CDR3 nucleotides read TGTGCCAGCAGTCCTCCCCTCCGAGCGGGGGAGACCCAGTACTTC. Amino acid sequence: CASSPPLRAGETQYF. The full variable domain, rest sourced from reference TRBV7-2 and TRBJ2-5, is GAGVSQSPSNKVTEKGKDVELRCDPISGHTALYWYRQSLGQGLEFLIYFQGNSAPDKSGLPSDRFSAERTGGSVSTLTIQRTQQEDSAVYLCASSPPLRAGETQYFGPGTRLLVL.

This clonotype was seen ten or more times. The rearrangement joins TRBV11-3 to TRBJ1-5; tentatively, D is TRBD1 (5 bases). Germline CDR1 and CDR2: SGHNT and YENEEA. The V and J ends lost 7 bases and 1 base respectively, with 11 bases between them. The CDR3 loop spans 14 amino acids. The CDR3 sequence: CASTLRGSNQPQHF. CDR3 sequence (DNA): TGTGCCAGCACCCTGAGGGGAAGCAATCAGCCCCAGCATTTT.

In its sample, this clonotype was seen many times. The CDR3 loop is CSAPRLAGGRQDEQFF. The CDR3 nucleotides are TGCAGTGCTCCCCGACTAGCGGGAGGACGTCAGGATGAGCAGTTCTTC. The rearrangement uses TRBV20-1 and TRBJ2-1; 13 bases fit TRBD2. Germline V gives CDR1 DFQATT, CDR2 SNEGSKA (reference sequence). Trimming removed 5 bases from V and 8 bases from J; junction bases left unmatched: 12. This CDR3 region has 16 residues.

This chain uses TRBV2 with TRBJ2-3; TRBD1 might be the D (5 bases). Germline CDR1 is SNHLY and CDR2 is FYNNEI. Trimming took 4 bases from V and 2 from J, leaving 10 bases between them. The CDR3 runs 14 residues. CDR3 sequence (DNA): TGTGCCAGCAGTGGGCAGGGTTTCACAGATACGCAGTATTTT. Protein sequence: CASSGQGFTDTQYF. Using reference TRBV2 and TRBJ2-3 for the parts outside the CDR3, the full variable domain is EPEVTQTPSHQVTQMGQEVILRCVPISNHLYFYWYRQILGQKVEFLVSFYNNEISEKSEIFDDQFSVERPDGSNFTLKIRSTKLEDSAMYFCASSGQGFTDTQYFGPGTRLTVL.

This chain connects TRBV12-3 or TRBV12-4 to TRBJ2-5; no reliable D call. Trimming cost V 2 bases and J 4 bases, with 5 bases left between them. The CDR3 sequence is 12 residues long. This CDR3 is CASSLNRETQYF. The CDR3 DNA is TGTGCCAGCAGTTTAAACAGAGAGACCCAGTACTTC.

This clonotype came up a few times. The chain uses TRBV20-1 and TRBJ1-4, with TRBD1 matching 8 bases. The CDR3 has 15 amino acids. Trimming cost V 2 bases and J 7 bases; bases outside gene matches: 9. CDR1 and CDR2 from the germline V gene are DFQATT and SNEGSKA (reference sequence). The DNA of the CDR3 is TGCAGTGCTAGAAGTGGGACAGGAACTGGTGAAAAACTGTTTTTT. Translation: CSARSGTGTGEKLFF.

The rearrangement joins TRBV19 to TRBJ1-2; TRBD1 is a possible D gene (5 bases). The V gene lost 7 bases and the J gene lost 2 bases, with 17 bases spanning the gap. Germline assignment: CDR1 LNHDA and CDR2 SQIVND (reference sequence). This CDR3 contains 15 residues. CDR3 nucleotide sequence: TGTGCCAGTAACCGACAGACCCAATTAAACTATGGCTACACCTTC. Protein: CASNRQTQLNYGYTF.

The sample holds many counts of this clonotype. This chain joins TRBV11-2 and TRBJ2-7, with a tentative D call TRBD1 (7 bases). The CDR3 spans 13 residues. In germline, CDR1 is SGHAT, CDR2 FQNNGV. Trimming cost V 2 bases and J 6 bases, with 11 bases left between them. The CDR3 reads CASSLWQGGEQYF. The CDR3 DNA reads TGTGCCAGCAGCTTATGGCAGGGGGGCGAGCAGTACTTC.

The rearrangement links TRBV9 to TRBJ2-3; D may be TRBD1 (6 bases). Germline loops: CDR1 SGDLS, CDR2 YYNGEE. Between the trimmed V and J ends, which lost 3 bases and 12 bases, there was a span of 11 bases. The CDR3 is 11 amino acids. The CDR3 nucleotides read TGTGCCAGCAGCGGCGGCAGGGGTCAGTATTTT. Encoded protein: CASSGGRGQYF.

V and J are TRBV9 and TRBJ2-1; a possible D gene is TRBD2 (5 bases). There are 9 residues in the CDR3. Trimming removed 7 bases from V and 9 bases from J, with 5 bases in between. Germline V gives CDR1 SGDLS, CDR2 YYNGEE. The CDR3 DNA is TGTGCCAGCGGGAGTGAGCAGTTCTTC. Translating it yields CASGSEQFF.

This clonotype showed up just a few times. The J gene is TRBJ2-1, the V gene TRBV29-1; 8 bases fit TRBD2. J gave up 8 bases and V 7 bases, and 4 bases lay outside the gene matches. The CDR3 spans 11 residues. Germline V gives CDR1 SQVTM, CDR2 ANQGSEA. The CDR3 region has the DNA TGCAGCGGCGGGAGGCCCCATGAGCAGTTCTTC. Its translation is CSGGRPHEQFF.

This clonotype has ten or more counts. This sequence joins TRBV7-9 and TRBJ2-1; D remains ambiguous. The CDR3 totals 15 residues. V lost 1 base and J lost 9, with 16 bases in between. The germline gives CDR1 SEHNR, CDR2 FQNEAQ (reference sequence). CDR3 bases: TGTGCCAGCAGCTTAGATCCACCCCAATATGGTGAGCAGTTCTTC. It yields the protein CASSLDPPQYGEQFF.

The V call is TRBV19, the J call TRBJ2-3; 9 bases are shared with TRBD1. The length of the CDR3 is 13 residues. After removal of 6 bases from V and 6 bases from J, the junction contained 4 bases not matched to a gene. CDR1 and CDR2 from the germline V gene are LNHDA and SQIVND (reference sequence). This chain's CDR3 is CASRRTGVDTQYF. CDR3 bases: TGTGCCAGTAGAAGGACAGGGGTCGATACGCAGTATTTT. The variable domain in full, completed from reference TRBV19 and TRBJ2-3, reads DGGITQSPKYLFRKEGQNVTLSCEQNLNHDAMYWYRQDPGQGLRLIYYSQIVNDFQKGDIAEGYSVSREKKESFPLTVTSAQKNPTAFYLCASRRTGVDTQYFGPGTRLTVL.

The V gene is TRBV2, the J gene TRBJ2-7, with D possibly being TRBD1 (7 bases). V lost 2 bases, J lost 3 bases, and 17 bases lay in between. The CDR3 length is 16 residues. CDR1 and CDR2 (germline): SNHLY, FYNNEI. The CDR3 nucleotides are TGTGCCAGCAGTGAAAGTATGGCAGGGGGGAACTACGAGCAGTACTTC. Amino acid sequence: CASSESMAGGNYEQYF.

This clonotype appeared many times. CDR3 coding DNA: TGCGCCAGCAGCCTAGAATCCTCTGGGGCCAACGTCCTGACTTTC. This encodes CASSLESSGANVLTF. The chain carries TRBV4-3 and TRBJ2-6; no reliable D call. From germline, CDR1 is LGHNA and CDR2 YSLEER. The V end was cut by 4 bases, the J end by 0 bases, with 7 bases between. This CDR3 comprises 15 residues.

The chain uses TRBV9 and TRBJ2-1; D possibly corresponds to TRBD2 (5 bases). The germline gives CDR1 SGDLS, CDR2 YYNGEE. Trimming removed 0 bases from V and 5 bases from J, with 9 bases in between. The CDR3 covers 14 residues. CDR3 region: CASSVGGLNNEQFF. The CDR3 nucleotides read TGTGCCAGCAGCGTAGGCGGGCTGAACAATGAGCAGTTCTTC.

In this sample, this clonotype turned up a few times. The chain joins TRBV29-1 to TRBJ2-3; D is unclear. Trimming took 3 bases from V and 2 from J, leaving 9 bases between them. The CDR3 covers 13 residues. From germline, CDR1 is SQVTM and CDR2 ANQGSEA. The CDR3 sequence is CSVERSLTDTQYF. CDR3 nucleotide sequence: TGCAGCGTTGAGCGGTCACTCACAGATACGCAGTATTTT.

This clonotype has only a few counts. The rearrangement uses TRBV7-3 and TRBJ2-1; 14 bases fit TRBD2. This CDR3 has 14 amino acids. The trim removed 5 bases at V and 9 bases at J, leaving 3 bases unmatched. Per the germline V gene, CDR1 is SGHTA and CDR2 is FQGTGA. CDR3 protein: CASSGTSGGLEQFF. CDR3 DNA: TGTGCCAGCAGCGGGACTAGCGGGGGCCTTGAGCAGTTCTTC.

This chain links TRBV18 with TRBJ2-5; 11 nucleotides agree with TRBD2. The V gene's germline CDR1 is KGHSH and CDR2 LQKENI. Unmatched junction bases numbered 8, after V lost 6 bases and J lost 5 bases. The CDR3 spans 15 residues. The CDR3 region has the DNA TGTGCCAGCTCGGTAGCGGGAGGGCCCGATGAGACCCAGTACTTC. This codes for CASSVAGGPDETQYF. Complete variable domain (other parts from reference TRBV18 and TRBJ2-5): NAGVMQNPRHLVRRRGQEARLRCSPMKGHSHVYWYRQLPEEGLKFMVYLQKENIIDESGMPKERFSAEFPKEGPSILRIQQVVRGDSAAYFCASSVAGGPDETQYFGPGTRLLVL.

This clonotype was seen many times. The chain joins TRBV7-2 to TRBJ2-1; D unresolved. Trimming left V 7 bases short and J 8 bases short, with 18 bases between. CDR1 SGHTA and CDR2 FQGNSA come from the germline V gene. This CDR3 has 14 residues. CDR3 nucleotide sequence: TGTGCCAGCATGAAACCGAAGCCACGGGATGAGCAGTTCTTC. It yields the protein CASMKPKPRDEQFF.